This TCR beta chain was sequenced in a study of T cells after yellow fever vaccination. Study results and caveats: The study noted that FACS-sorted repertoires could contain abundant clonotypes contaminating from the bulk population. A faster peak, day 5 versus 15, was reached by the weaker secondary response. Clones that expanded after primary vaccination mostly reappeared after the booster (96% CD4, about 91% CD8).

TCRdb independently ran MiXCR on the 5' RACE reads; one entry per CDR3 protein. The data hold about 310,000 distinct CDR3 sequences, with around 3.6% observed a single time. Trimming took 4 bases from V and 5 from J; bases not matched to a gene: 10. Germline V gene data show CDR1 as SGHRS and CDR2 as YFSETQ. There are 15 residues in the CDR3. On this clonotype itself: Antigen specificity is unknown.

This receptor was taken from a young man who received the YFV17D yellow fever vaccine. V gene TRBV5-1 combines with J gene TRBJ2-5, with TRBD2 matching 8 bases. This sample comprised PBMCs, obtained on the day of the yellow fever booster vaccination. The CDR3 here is CASSLGTRMSETQYF. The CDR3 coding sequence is TGCGCCAGCAGCCTCGGGACTAGGATGTCTGAGACCCAGTACTTC.